The rows below give T cell receptor beta chains drawn from one sample of a study of beta chain features in type 1 diabetes. Some clones are missing from TCRdb's copy, which holds only in-frame ones; the method was immunoSEQ multiplex PCR. Of under 150,000 clones detected, around 51% appear once; the ten largest clones hold under 0.45%. Sequencing was performed on Tregs from blood. These receptors all stem from a man between 18 and 29 years old in good health. The CDR3 runs from the conserved cysteine through the conserved F or W. The order of the fields is J gene, clone size, D gene, CDR3 length, V gene, CDR3 DNA, CDR3 protein. A D gene is named only where the DNA matches it firmly. Size is stated for part of the rows, as once, few or many counts, or as a class when the clone is expanded.

TRBJ1-5 | NA | TRBD1 | 16 | TRBV7-2 | TGTGCCAGCAGCCCCCGGGACAGGGCAGCCAATCAGCCCCAGCATTTT | CASSPRDRAANQPQHF
TRBJ2-7 | NA | TRBD2 | 15 | TRBV7-2 | TGTGCCAGCAGCTTAAGTGGCGGGGGGTTCTACGAGCAGTACTTC | CASSLSGGGFYEQYF
TRBJ1-6 | NA | TRBD1 | 15 | TRBV2 | TGTGCCAGCAGACCCGGGACAGGGGGGAATTCACCCCTCCACTTT | CASRPGTGGNSPLHF
TRBJ2-7 | few | TRBD1 | 14 | TRBV2 | TGTGCCAGCAGATACACAGGGGAGTCCTACGAGCAGTACTTC | CASRYTGESYEQYF
TRBJ1-1 | few | NA | 14 | TRBV19 | TGTGCCAGTAGGTTACCGGACAGGAACACTGAAGCTTTCTTT | CASRLPDRNTEAFF
TRBJ1-3 | NA | TRBD1 | 15 | TRBV7-9 | TGTGCCAGCAGCCCCGGGACAGGGTTTGGAAACACCATATATTTT | CASSPGTGFGNTIYF
TRBJ1-1 | NA | TRBD1 | 14 | TRBV7-3 | TGTGCCAGCAGCTCGGGACAGGTTAACACTGAAGCTTTCTTT | CASSSGQVNTEAFF
TRBJ2-1 | NA | NA | 12 | TRBV30 | TGTGCCTGGGACACAGGATACAATGAGCAGTTCTTC | CAWDTGYNEQFF
TRBJ2-5 | NA | NA | 14 | TRBV6-1 | TGTGCCAGCAGAGCCAGGGGTCTTGTGAACGGGCAGTACTTC | CASRARGLVNGQYF
TRBJ2-3 | NA | NA | 13 | TRBV5-1 | TGCGCCAGCAGCTGGCAGCGCCCCGATACGCAGTATTTT | CASSWQRPDTQYF
TRBJ2-7 | few | NA | 14 | TRBV7-2 | TGTGCCAGCAGCTTTAGCGCCGCTAGGGACGAGCAGTACTTC | CASSFSAARDEQYF
TRBJ2-5 | NA | TRBD2 | 15 | TRBV9 | TGTGCCAGCAGCCCCCCCCGCGGGGGGGAAGAGACCCAGTACTTC | CASSPPRGGEETQYF
TRBJ1-2 | NA | NA | 14 | TRBV28 | TGTGCCAGCAGTCCGCAAGGGGATTTCCGTGGCTACACCTTC | CASSPQGDFRGYTF
TRBJ2-1 | NA | TRBD2 | 17 | TRBV4-3 | TGCGCCAGCAGCCAAGAACTAGCGGGAGGGTCAGGAGCCGAGCAGTTCTTC | CASSQELAGGSGAEQFF
TRBJ1-1 | NA | TRBD1 | 15 | TRBV7-9 | TGTGCCAGCAGCTTAAGACAGGGGGCGAACACTGAAGCTTTCTTT | CASSLRQGANTEAFF
TRBJ1-5 | NA | NA | 12 | TRBV7-9 | TGTGCCAGCAGCCTCTTGACAGAGCCCCAGCATTTT | CASSLLTEPQHF
TRBJ1-5 | once | NA | 13 | TRBV30 | TGTGCCTGGAGTGGAGGGCCGCGCCAGCCCCAGCATTTT | CAWSGGPRQPQHF
TRBJ2-5 | NA | TRBD2 | 14 | TRBV5-6 | TGTGCCAGCACCCTGGGGGGGGTTCAAGAGACCCAGTACTTC | CASTLGGVQETQYF
TRBJ1-2 | few | NA | 15 | TRBV4-2 | TGTGCCAGCAGCCGGCCCTTGGACAGTAACTATGGCTACACCTTC | CASSRPLDSNYGYTF
TRBJ2-3 | few | NA | 14 | TRBV6-1 | TGTGCCTCAGACCCCGGGGTCCGGACAGATACGCAGTATTTT | CASDPGVRTDTQYF
TRBJ2-3 | NA | NA | 14 | TRBV27 | TGTGCCAGCAGTTTTTGGGCTAGCACAGATACGCAGTATTTT | CASSFWASTDTQYF
TRBJ2-7 | NA | NA | 11 | TRBV20-1 | TGCAGTGCCCTAACTTCTTACGAGCAGTACTTC | CSALTSYEQYF
TRBJ2-7 | NA | TRBD1 | 15 | TRBV6-1 | TGTGCCAGCAGCCAACCGGGACAGGGGTCCTACGAGCAGTACTTC | CASSQPGQGSYEQYF
TRBJ1-4 | NA | TRBD1 | 15 | TRBV9 | TGTGCCAGCAGCGTAGACGGGACAGCCTATGAAAAACTGTTTTTT | CASSVDGTAYEKLFF
TRBJ2-7 | NA | TRBD1 | 14 | TRBV28 | TGTGCCAGCAGTTTACCGGGACAGGGGTACGAGCAGTACTTC | CASSLPGQGYEQYF
TRBJ2-1 | NA | TRBD2 | 16 | TRBV5-1 | TGCGCCAGCAGCTTATTAGCGGGAGTGGTCTACAATGAGCAGTTCTTC | CASSLLAGVVYNEQFF
TRBJ2-7 | NA | TRBD1 | 16 | TRBV7-2 | TGTGCCAGCAGCTTAGTAGGGGGCTCGAAGGCCTACGAGCAGTACTTC | CASSLVGGSKAYEQYF
TRBJ1-2 | NA | TRBD1 | 11 | TRBV23-1 | TGCGCCAGCGGACAGGGGGCTGGCTACACCTTC | CASGQGAGYTF